These 29 T cell receptor beta chains came from one sample sequenced in a study of OX40 agonist ivuxolimab in advanced cancers. The assay was immunoSEQ multiplex PCR, and TCRdb's table has in-frame clones only and misses some. Here the sample spans 100,000 to 150,000 clones, around 93% being singletons. The sequences come from CD4+ or CD8+ T cells sorted from blood, collected in a trial of the OX40 agonist ivuxolimab. These receptors were collected from an adult with an advanced solid tumor such as melanoma, head and neck, liver or kidney cancer.

This chain links TRBV27 with TRBJ2-7, with D perhaps given as TRBD1 or TRBD2 (5 bases each). Germline values: CDR1 MNHEY, CDR2 SMNVEV (reference sequence). The CDR3 runs to 16 residues. The germline V and J ends were trimmed by 6 bases and 0 bases, with 18 bases remaining between them. CDR3 nucleotide sequence: TGTGCCAGCAGGCCCCGCCCGGGGCCCCTCTCCTACGAGCAGTACTTC. Amino acids: CASRPRPGPLSYEQYF.

The chain combines TRBV7-9 with TRBJ2-5; D might be TRBD2 (6 bases). V was shortened by 5 bases and J by 2 bases, with 15 bases between the two germline ends. The germline gives CDR1 SEHNR, CDR2 FQNEAQ (reference sequence). This CDR3 contains 15 residues. The CDR3 spells CASSRAFAGQETQYF. In DNA, the CDR3 is TGTGCCAGCAGCCGCGCATTTGCGGGGCAAGAGACCCAGTACTTC.

The chain's CDR3 is CATSRDRGSEAFF. CDR3 DNA sequence: TGTGCCACCAGCAGAGACAGGGGCTCTGAAGCTTTCTTT. V usage is TRBV15 and J usage is TRBJ1-1; tentatively, D is TRBD1 (6 bases). This CDR3 contains 13 residues. Germline CDR1 LNHNV, CDR2 YYDKDF (reference sequence). Trimming shortened V by 0 bases and J by 6 bases, and 8 bases separated the two germline ends.

The chain couples TRBV5-5 to TRBJ1-4; D not resolved. The length of the CDR3 is 17 residues. V was pared by 2 bases and J by 5 bases, with 19 bases between. The germline CDR1 and CDR2 sequences are SGHKS and YYEKEE (reference sequence). The CDR3 loop is CASSFAVAAQYNEKLFF. The CDR3 DNA reads as TGTGCCAGCAGCTTTGCAGTTGCGGCACAATACAATGAAAAACTGTTTTTT.

The chain recombines TRBV29-1 with TRBJ2-2; TRBD2 agrees at 14 bases. The CDR3 totals 17 residues. CDR1 is SQVTM and CDR2 is ANQGSEA in the germline V gene. V lost 6 bases and J lost 0; bases outside the gene matches: 6. Written as DNA, the CDR3 is TGCAGCGTGGCGGGACTAGCGGGGGCACCGAACACCGGGGAGCTGTTTTTT. Protein sequence: CSVAGLAGAPNTGELFF.

The V call is TRBV6-6, the J call TRBJ1-1; no definite D call. The ends were cut back, 0 bases at V and 4 bases at J, with 9 bases in the middle. Germline V gene lookup returns CDR1 MNHNY and CDR2 SVGAGI (reference sequence). The CDR3 is 14 amino acids. The CDR3 loop is CASSYSIRGTEAFF. The CDR3 nucleotides read TGTGCCAGCAGTTACTCGATCCGGGGCACTGAAGCTTTCTTT.

CDR3 coding DNA: TGTGCCAGCAGTCCCGGAACCGCAAATGAGCAGTTCTTC. This codes for CASSPGTANEQFF. The chain joins TRBV6-6 to TRBJ2-1, with D unresolved. This CDR3 spans 13 amino acids. Germline CDR1 reads MNHNY; CDR2 reads SVGAGI (reference sequence). The V end was cut by 5 bases, the J end by 7 bases, with 12 bases between.

The V call is TRBV18, the J call TRBJ2-7, with TRBD1 matching 11 bases. The CDR3 totals 15 residues. The germline CDR1 and CDR2 sequences are KGHSH and LQKENI. Trimming took 3 bases from V and 3 from J; bases not matched to a gene: 4. As DNA, the CDR3 is TGTGCCAGCTCACCGATCGGGACAGGGGGCTACGAGCAGTACTTC. It translates to CASSPIGTGGYEQYF.

This chain links TRBV19 with TRBJ1-1; 7 positions agree with TRBD1. Germline V gene data show CDR1 as LNHDA and CDR2 as SQIVND (reference sequence). The CDR3 has 15 residues. V lost 10 bases, J lost 5 bases, and 16 bases stayed unmatched. CDR3 residues: CATSSTGVPGTEAFF. The CDR3 bases are TGTGCCACATCAAGCACAGGGGTTCCGGGGACTGAAGCTTTCTTT.

Worth noting for this clone: Other DNA variants within this sample encode the same CDR3. The chain is built from TRBV9 and TRBJ2-1, with 12 nucleotides matching TRBD2. J lost 4 bases, V lost 4 bases, and 3 bases had no gene match. The germline V gene has CDR1 SGDLS and CDR2 YYNGEE. The CDR3 loop spans 15 amino acids. The CDR3 bases are TGTGCCAGCAGCCTCACTAGCGGGAGGTACAATGAGCAGTTCTTC. Residues: CASSLTSGRYNEQFF.

V is TRBV5-1 and J is TRBJ2-5; 11 nucleotides agree with TRBD2. The length of the CDR3 is 14 residues. Losses at the gene ends were 3 bases for V and 3 bases for J; bases not matched to a gene: 1. The germline gives CDR1 SGHRS, CDR2 YFSETQ. The CDR3 is CASSSGLAEETQYF. The CDR3 DNA reads as TGCGCCAGCAGCTCGGGACTAGCGGAAGAGACCCAGTACTTC. The full variable domain, rest sourced from reference TRBV5-1 and TRBJ2-5, is KAGVTQTPRYLIKTRGQQVTLSCSPISGHRSVSWYQQTPGQGLQFLFEYFSETQRNKGNFPGRFSGRQFSNSRSEMNVSTLELGDSALYLCASSSGLAEETQYFGPGTRLLVL.

The J gene is TRBJ2-1, the V gene TRBV19; the match to TRBD2 covers 13 bases. The CDR3 has 13 residues. The germline V gene has CDR1 LNHDA and CDR2 SQIVND (reference sequence). V gave up 7 bases and J gave up 15 bases; unmatched junction bases: 9. In DNA form, the CDR3 reads TGTGCCAGTAACGGTAGGACTAGCGGGAGCCTGTTCTTC. This encodes CASNGRTSGSLFF.

The V and J genes are TRBV5-1 and TRBJ1-6, with D tentatively TRBD1 (5 bases). The CDR3 loop spans 13 amino acids. The germline gives CDR1 SGHRS, CDR2 YFSETQ. The germline V and J ends were trimmed by 4 bases and 7 bases, with 9 bases remaining between them. CDR3 loop: CASSPTGNSPLHF. CDR3 coding DNA: TGCGCCAGCAGCCCCACAGGCAATTCACCCCTCCACTTT.

The chain employs TRBV19 and TRBJ2-1; 7 nucleotides match TRBD2. CDR1 and CDR2 from the germline V gene are LNHDA and SQIVND (reference sequence). The CDR3 is 14 amino acids. Germline trimming cut 8 bases from V and 8 bases from J; bases unmatched to any gene: 12. This CDR3 reads CASVPGGSFHEQFF. The CDR3 DNA sequence: TGTGCCAGTGTTCCCGGCGGGAGTTTCCATGAGCAGTTCTTC.

The rearrangement joins TRBV13 to TRBJ1-1; D is undetermined. The CDR3 has 13 residues. With 5 bases removed from V and 11 bases from J, the gap between germline ends came to 18 bases. Germline lookup yields CDR1 PRHDT and CDR2 FYEKMQ (reference sequence). The CDR3 protein is CASSPSRGSGAFF. In DNA form, the CDR3 reads TGTGCCAGCAGCCCTAGCCGGGGATCGGGGGCTTTCTTT.

The chain uses TRBV9 and TRBJ2-4; D may match TRBD1 or TRBD2 (5 bases each). Germline V gene sequence: CDR1 SGDLS, CDR2 YYNGEE. The CDR3 is made up of 15 amino acids. Trimming shortened V by 4 bases and J by 7 bases, and 18 bases separated the two germline ends. The CDR3 region has the DNA TGTGCCAGCAGCTTAGAGGGGACGGGATGGAACATTCAGTACTTC. Amino acid sequence: CASSLEGTGWNIQYF.

This sequence joins TRBV18 and TRBJ1-5; TRBD1 matches 10 bases. V shed 3 bases and J 4 bases; nucleotides not matched to a gene: 9. Germline values: CDR1 KGHSH, CDR2 LQKENI. CDR3 length equals 17 residues. CDR3 region: CASSPQSRDRGNQPQHF. Here the CDR3 DNA reads TGTGCCAGCTCACCCCAAAGCCGGGACAGGGGAAATCAGCCCCAGCATTTT.

The chain couples TRBV23-1 to TRBJ1-5, with D uncertain. TRBV23-1 is assigned to the ORF class and has an uncertain function. This CDR3 has 11 residues. V shed 4 bases and J shed 7 bases, with 5 bases lying between them. CDR3 nucleotide sequence: TGCGCCAGCAGTCCGGGGCAGCCCCAGCATTTT. Translated, it gives CASSPGQPQHF.

The chain combines TRBV5-5 with TRBJ2-7, with 7 bases identical to TRBD1. Germline V CDR1 and CDR2: SGHKS, YYEKEE (reference sequence). This CDR3 is 15 amino acids long. V lost 5 bases to trimming and J lost 4 bases; unmatched junction nucleotides: 12. CDR3 DNA: TGTGCCAGCAGTCCAGGACAGGCCGCCATTTACGAGCAGTACTTC. Encoded protein: CASSPGQAAIYEQYF. The full variable domain, completed using reference TRBV5-5 and TRBJ2-7, is DAGVTQSPTHLIKTRGQQVTLRCSPISGHKSVSWYQQVLGQGPQFIFQYYEKEERGRGNFPDRFSARQFPNYSSELNVNALLLGDSALYLCASSPGQAAIYEQYFGPGTRLTVT.

V is TRBV9 and J is TRBJ2-3; unclear D gene. Germline lookup yields CDR1 SGDLS and CDR2 YYNGEE. V lost 0 bases to trimming and J lost 5 bases, with 10 bases between them. The CDR3 extends over 14 amino acids. Written as DNA, the CDR3 is TGTGCCAGCAGCGTAGACCCTAAAGGAGATACGCAGTATTTT. Amino acid sequence: CASSVDPKGDTQYF. Together with reference TRBV9 and TRBJ2-3, the CDR3 gives the full variable domain: DSGVTQTPKHLITATGQRVTLRCSPRSGDLSVYWYQQSLDQGLQFLIQYYNGEERAKGNILERFSAQQFPDLHSELNLSSLELGDSALYFCASSVDPKGDTQYFGPGTRLTVL.

In its sample, this clone was seen a few times. The J gene is TRBJ1-2, the V gene TRBV5-1; D is undetermined. The CDR3 runs 12 residues. Germline values: CDR1 SGHRS, CDR2 YFSETQ. Trimming removed 0 bases at V and 8 bases at J, with 8 bases between. The CDR3 protein is CASSLEAEGYTF. CDR3 in DNA: TGCGCCAGCAGCTTGGAGGCCGAAGGCTACACCTTC.

This chain joins TRBV11-2 and TRBJ2-7; 7 bases align to TRBD1. The CDR3 spans 14 residues. The trim removed 5 bases at V and 3 bases at J, leaving 7 bases unmatched. Germline V gene data show CDR1 as SGHAT and CDR2 as FQNNGV. CDR3 in amino acids: CASSPLTGYYEQYF. The CDR3 nucleotides are TGTGCCAGCAGCCCGTTGACAGGGTACTACGAGCAGTACTTC.

V usage is TRBV28 and J usage is TRBJ2-3; 7 nucleotides align to TRBD2. Germline lookup yields CDR1 MDHEN and CDR2 SYDVKM. This CDR3 spans 14 amino acids. With V trimmed by 5 bases and J by 2 bases, 4 bases remained unmatched. The DNA of the CDR3 is TGTGCCAGCAGTCGGCGGGGGAACACAGATACGCAGTATTTT. Protein: CASSRRGNTDTQYF. The whole variable domain, filled in from reference TRBV28 and TRBJ2-3, reads DVKVTQSSRYLVKRTGEKVFLECVQDMDHENMFWYRQDPGLGLRLIYFSYDVKMKEKGDIPEGYSVSREKKERFSLILESASTNQTSMYLCASSRRGNTDTQYFGPGTRLTVL.

This clone was recorded only once. The rearrangement joins TRBV7-3 to TRBJ2-3; the match to TRBD2 covers 7 bases. V trimming: 5 bases; J trimming: 2 bases; junction bases outside the gene matches: 4. Germline-derived CDR1 and CDR2 are SGHTA and FQGTGA. The CDR3 sequence is 14 residues long. CDR3: CASSRTRTTDTQYF. The CDR3 region has the DNA TGTGCCAGCAGCCGGACTAGGACCACAGATACGCAGTATTTT. The full variable domain, in which reference TRBV7-3 and TRBJ2-3 provide the parts outside the CDR3, is GAGVSQTPSNKVTEKGKYVELRCDPISGHTALYWYRQSLGQGPEFLIYFQGTGAADDSGLPNDRFFAVRPEGSVSTLKIQRTERGDSAVYLCASSRTRTTDTQYFGPGTRLTVL.

The chain recombines TRBV20-1 with TRBJ1-2; no firm D call. This CDR3 has 11 residues. V was trimmed by 6 bases and J by 3 bases, leaving 8 bases between them. Germline values: CDR1 DFQATT, CDR2 SNEGSKA (reference sequence). CDR3 sequence reads: CSASTDYGYTF. The CDR3 bases are TGCAGTGCCAGCACCGACTATGGCTACACCTTC.

V is TRBV19 and J is TRBJ2-3; the D gene is possibly TRBD1 (6 bases). The CDR3 sequence is 15 residues long. Germline values: CDR1 LNHDA, CDR2 SQIVND (reference sequence). Between the trimmed V and J ends, which lost 5 bases and 3 bases, there was a span of 15 bases. The CDR3 region is CASSPRTQGTDTQYF. In nucleotides, the CDR3 is TGTGCCAGTAGTCCGCGGACCCAGGGGACAGATACGCAGTATTTT.

The CDR3 DNA sequence: TGTGCCAGCAGCCCCAATTTTAATACGCAGTATTTT. It yields the protein CASSPNFNTQYF. The chain couples TRBV14 to TRBJ2-3; D remains unclear. V lost 4 bases and J 7 bases, leaving 9 bases between the germline ends. Germline values: CDR1 SGHDN, CDR2 FVKESK. The CDR3 sequence is 12 residues long.

The V gene is TRBV6-6, the J gene TRBJ1-2, with D unresolved. The germline V gene encodes CDR1 MNHNY and CDR2 SVGAGI (reference sequence). The ends were cut back, 2 bases at V and 5 bases at J, with 12 bases in the middle. The CDR3 length is 14 residues. The CDR3 sequence is CASSYARANYGYTF. As DNA, the CDR3 is TGTGCCAGCAGTTACGCCCGAGCCAATTATGGCTACACCTTC.

In nucleotides, the CDR3 is TGTGCCAGCAGTTCCTCTGGACTAGCGGGAAGGGGCACAGATACGCAGTATTTT. Its protein product is CASSSSGLAGRGTDTQYF. The chain links TRBV28 to TRBJ2-3; 12 bases agree with TRBD2. Germline V gene lookup returns CDR1 MDHEN and CDR2 SYDVKM. V dropped 4 bases and J dropped 1; count of bases not matched to a gene: 9. CDR3 length: 18 residues.